A selection of T cell receptor beta chains follows, all from one sample in a study of T cells in localized non-small cell lung cancer. Measured with immunoSEQ multiplex PCR; TCRdb has only the in-frame clones, and not every one. The repertoire holds roughly 15,000 clones, with 85% as singletons. Sequencing used peripheral blood, obtained before any cancer treatment. These receptors all come from a female donor of 60 years or more with stage I squamous cell lung carcinoma. Both conserved end residues are trimmed from each CDR3. The order of the fields is CDR3 protein, J gene, V gene, D gene. The D gene is left open where the match is weak.

CDR3: ASSLTTGGNYEQY; J: TRBJ2-7; V: TRBV14; D: TRBD1
CDR3: ASGALPAGANVLT; J: TRBJ2-6; V: TRBV28; D: .
CDR3: ASSEWQGTGELF; J: TRBJ2-2; V: TRBV10-1; D: .
CDR3: ASSYGGARIYEQY; J: TRBJ2-7; V: TRBV6-5; D: .
CDR3: ASSVRQGASPLH; J: TRBJ1-6; V: TRBV6-1; D: TRBD1
CDR3: ASRRTGDSYEQY; J: TRBJ2-7; V: TRBV6-5; D: TRBD1
CDR3: ASSLAGPSNQPQH; J: TRBJ1-5; V: TRBV10-2; D: .
CDR3: ASSLRQRNEQF; J: TRBJ2-1; V: TRBV11-3; D: .
CDR3: ASSLDPAGDYGYT; J: TRBJ1-2; V: TRBV7-2; D: .
CDR3: ASSLGTVYEQY; J: TRBJ2-7; V: TRBV5-6; D: .
CDR3: ASSLNRGEKLF; J: TRBJ1-4; V: TRBV7-2; D: TRBD1
CDR3: ASSLATRGYEQY; J: TRBJ2-7; V: TRBV7-9; D: .
CDR3: ASSPRASGVRGNEQF; J: TRBJ2-1; V: TRBV5-4; D: TRBD2
CDR3: ASITRDRALISYNEQF; J: TRBJ2-1; V: TRBV28; D: TRBD1
CDR3: ASSEGLAVFTDTQY; J: TRBJ2-3; V: TRBV9; D: TRBD2
CDR3: ASSLAGYNEQF; J: TRBJ2-1; V: TRBV11-2; D: .
CDR3: ASSDPPRQGVSNQPQH; J: TRBJ1-5; V: TRBV6-4; D: TRBD1
CDR3: ASSLGDGGLRGYT; J: TRBJ1-2; V: TRBV7-9; D: .
CDR3: ASSLVGGGNEKLF; J: TRBJ1-4; V: TRBV7-2; D: .
CDR3: ASSFLSYEQY; J: TRBJ2-7; V: TRBV5-4; D: .
CDR3: ASSLDRNIQY; J: TRBJ2-4; V: TRBV4-2; D: .